This T cell receptor beta chain is drawn from a study of shared clonotypes between healthy human individuals. Study-wide context: The plates for each donor numbered three CD4 naive, three CD4 memory, two CD8 naive and one CD8 memory. Study conclusions and caveats: Naive subsets generally had larger estimated richness than memory subsets.

Data came from immunoSEQ multiplex PCR; TCRdb stores just in-frame clones and leaves some out. Seen here are around 2,000,000 clones, approximately 94% observed once, and the top ten hold around 1.1%. CD45RO negativity and positive selection for CCR7 defined naive CD8 cells, a population that excluded terminally differentiated effector memory CD45RA+ cells. Adult Caucasians living in Nashville, Tennessee made up all of the donors. The CDR3 runs 16 residues. Germline CDR1 MNHNS, CDR2 SASEGT. The ends lost 2 bases at V and 2 bases at J; junction bases unmatched: 5. As concerns this clone: The antigen remains unidentified.

The gene calls are TRBV6-1 and TRBJ2-1; TRBD2 matches at 8 bases. This receptor was taken from a man aged 18 to 35 in good health. The material sequenced was naive CD8+ T cells sorted from blood. The CDR3 loop reads CASSESVAGTYNEQFF. The CDR3 nucleotides are TGTGCCAGCAGTGAATCGGTAGCGGGGACCTACAATGAGCAGTTCTTC.